The clone carrying this T cell receptor beta chain was counted a single time. Its cognate antigen is unknown. This sample was included in a study of CD8 T cells in Susac syndrome. General study points: The study admitted that it had a relatively small number of individuals in its TCR sequencing and HLA analysis.

TCR beta sequences were obtained from blood CD8+ and CD4+ T cells. Isolation of CD8+ and CD4+ T cells was performed negatively, whereas enrichment of TEMRA cells was done by FACS. RNA in amounts of about 0.45 to 1 ug was reverse transcribed with random hexamers. Across 54 Vbeta and 13 Jbeta, immunoSEQ multiplex PCR amplified TCR beta CDR3. TCRdb independently ran MiXCR on the immunoSEQ multiplex PCR reads; one entry per CDR3 protein. This table holds around 140,000 distinct CDR3 sequences, 80% found once. The ends lost 2 bases at V and 8 bases at J; junction bases unmatched: 10. Germline CDR1 is ENHRY and CDR2 is SYGVKD. The CDR3 contains 15 residues.

The sample consisted of CD8+ T cells from PBMCs. This receptor was obtained from a human donor with multiple sclerosis. V is TRBV10-3 and J is TRBJ1-2, with TRBD1 matching over 8 bases. The CDR3 DNA reads as TGTGCCATCAGTGAGCCGAACCCAGGGGGCTGGGGCTACACCTTC. Translating gives CAISEPNPGGWGYTF.